A single sample gave rise to the 27 T cell receptor beta chains below, sequenced in a study of T cell repertoires in cytomegalovirus infection (dated by TCRdb to the late 2010s). Sequencing took place on an Illumina HiSeq 1500. Using fastp at Q25 and MiXCR, TCRdb reprocessed the public reads and kept productive beta chains. Each entry merges the rows of one CDR3 protein and shows their most common DNA and genes. This sample holds 200,000 to 300,000 distinct CDR3 sequences; roughly 6.5% were observed only once. The ten biggest clones cover roughly 6.5% of the sample. The sample taken for sequencing was PBMCs. These receptors all come from a human donor in good health (CMV status not recorded). Some clones in this sample may be carry-over from other donors' samples.

This clonotype was recorded at least ten times. J is TRBJ1-2 and V is TRBV15; D unclear. This CDR3 has 16 residues. V dropped 0 bases and J dropped 4 bases, with 15 bases sitting between them. Germline V CDR1 and CDR2: LNHNV, YYDKDF (reference sequence). CDR3 residues: CATSRDSGLNSYGYTF. The CDR3 coding sequence is TGTGCCACCAGCAGAGATTCCGGGCTAAACTCCTATGGCTACACCTTC. Full variable domain (remainder filled in from reference TRBV15 and TRBJ1-2): DAMVIQNPRYQVTQFGKPVTLSCSQTLNHNVMYWYQQKSSQAPKLLFHYYDKDFNNEADTPDNFQSRRPNTSFCFLDIRSPGLGDTAMYLCATSRDSGLNSYGYTFGSGTRLTVV.

The chain combines TRBV20-1 with TRBJ1-5, with TRBD1 matching over 7 bases. Germline V gene data show CDR1 as DFQATT and CDR2 as SNEGSKA (reference sequence). CDR3 length: 17 residues. The junction had 8 bases not matched to a gene; V was cut back by 0 bases and J by 0 bases. In DNA form, the CDR3 reads TGCAGTGCTAGAGATCGGTACAGGGGCCTTAGCAATCAGCCCCAGCATTTT. Translated, it gives CSARDRYRGLSNQPQHF.

This clonotype was picked up many times. This chain links TRBV20-1 with TRBJ1-2, with 7 bases identical to TRBD1. This CDR3 comprises 17 residues. CDR1 is DFQATT and CDR2 is SNEGSKA in the germline V gene (reference sequence). After removal of 5 bases from V and 5 bases from J, the junction contained 20 bases not matched to a gene. CDR3 nucleotide sequence: TGCAGTGCTTTTACAGGGGAAGGGGCAGAGTTCGCGTATGGCTACACCTTC. This gives the protein CSAFTGEGAEFAYGYTF.

This clonotype showed up many times. The chain recombines TRBV7-8 with TRBJ2-3; 7 bases match TRBD2. CDR3 length: 16 residues. The V segment lost 1 base and the J segment 2 bases; nucleotides outside the gene matches: 6. CDR1 and CDR2 (germline): SGHVS, FQNEAQ. DNA of the CDR3: TGTGCCAGCAGCTTAGTTCCCGGGAGGAACACAGATACGCAGTATTTT. This encodes CASSLVPGRNTDTQYF.

The chain combines TRBV9 with TRBJ2-5; no clear D. Germline CDR1 is SGDLS and CDR2 is YYNGEE. The CDR3 totals 14 residues. V lost 4 bases to trimming and J lost 7 bases, with 17 bases between them. Here the CDR3 reads CASSPRADPVTQYF. CDR3 coding DNA: TGTGCCAGCAGCCCCCGGGCCGACCCTGTGACCCAGTACTTC.

Ten or more counts support this clonotype. The genes are TRBV29-1 and TRBJ2-7; D is unclear. The CDR3 loop spans 12 amino acids. The V gene lost 3 bases and the J gene lost 3 bases, with 9 bases spanning the gap. In germline, CDR1 is SQVTM, CDR2 ANQGSEA. The CDR3: CSVEVDVYEQYF. The CDR3 coding sequence is TGCAGCGTTGAGGTAGACGTCTACGAGCAGTACTTC.

This clonotype was recorded at least ten times. The chain uses TRBV6-2 or TRBV6-3 and TRBJ1-2; weak D call: TRBD1 (5 bases). This CDR3 is built from 14 residues. Looked up from germline, CDR1 is MNHEY and CDR2 is SVGEGT. Trimming shortened V by 5 bases and J by 0 bases, and 10 bases separated the two germline ends. In nucleotides, the CDR3 is TGTGCCAGCAGTCGGGACGGTGCTAACTATGGCTACACCTTC. Translated: CASSRDGANYGYTF.

This clonotype was counted at least ten times. The chain links TRBV20-1 to TRBJ1-2; tentatively, D is TRBD1 (5 bases). From germline, CDR1 is DFQATT and CDR2 SNEGSKA (reference sequence). V was pared by 8 bases and J by 4 bases, with 17 bases between. This CDR3 comprises 13 residues. CDR3 in amino acids: CSPRVGESYGYTF. The CDR3 bases are TGCAGTCCCCGGGTGGGGGAAAGCTATGGCTACACCTTC.

This clonotype was picked up many times. The chain links TRBV4-3 to TRBJ2-1; no clear D. V gave up 0 bases and J gave up 1 base, with 10 bases separating them. The CDR3 is made up of 16 amino acids. From germline, CDR1 is LGHNA and CDR2 YSLEER. The CDR3 nucleotides are TGCGCCAGCAGCCAAGATATACGGGCGTCCTACAATGAGCAGTTCTTC. It yields the protein CASSQDIRASYNEQFF.

This clonotype was seen ten or more times. This sequence joins TRBV29-1 and TRBJ1-2, with D maybe TRBD1 (6 bases). This CDR3 is 13 amino acids long. V was clipped by 2 bases and J by 7 bases, with 14 bases between them. CDR1 and CDR2 from the germline V gene are SQVTM and ANQGSEA. The CDR3 sequence: CSVESSGATGYTF. DNA for the CDR3: TGCAGCGTTGAAAGCTCGGGGGCCACTGGCTACACCTTC.

The rearrangement uses TRBV5-5 and TRBJ1-3; 7 positions agree with TRBD1. This CDR3 region has 18 residues. The germline gives CDR1 SGHKS, CDR2 YYEKEE (reference sequence). V lost 3 bases to trimming and J lost 0 bases; unmatched junction nucleotides: 12. CDR3 sequence: CASSSILRDRVSGNTIYF. In DNA, the CDR3 is TGTGCCAGCAGCTCCATCCTCCGGGACAGAGTCTCTGGAAACACCATATATTTT.

This clonotype was picked up many times. This rearrangement joins TRBV20-1 to TRBJ2-5; D possibly matches TRBD1 or TRBD2 (5 bases each). Trimming removed 0 bases from V and 5 bases from J, with 19 bases in between. From germline, CDR1 is DFQATT and CDR2 SNEGSKA (reference sequence). CDR3 length equals 16 residues. The CDR3 sequence: CSARDKSRGRWETQYF. For the CDR3, the DNA is TGCAGTGCTAGAGATAAGTCGAGGGGACGGTGGGAGACCCAGTACTTC.

Many counts were recorded for this clonotype. The chain uses TRBV7-2 and TRBJ1-2; a weak D match, TRBD1 (6 bases). Trimming stripped 1 base from V and 6 bases from J, with 15 bases between. CDR1 and CDR2 (germline): SGHTA, FQGNSA. This CDR3 comprises 15 residues. In DNA, the CDR3 is TGTGCCAGCAGCTTAGTGGACAGTTCGGGCCATGGCTACACCTTC. Its translation: CASSLVDSSGHGYTF.

This clonotype was counted many times. V usage is TRBV7-8 and J usage is TRBJ1-2; TRBD1 is a possible D gene (6 bases). V was cut by 2 bases and J by 5 bases, with 12 bases left in between. Germline values: CDR1 SGHVS, CDR2 FQNEAQ. The CDR3 has 14 amino acids. The chain's CDR3 is CASSLLQGFYGYTF. CDR3 nucleotides: TGTGCCAGCAGCTTACTTCAGGGGTTTTATGGCTACACCTTC.

This clonotype occurred a few times. V gene TRBV20-1 combines with J gene TRBJ2-3; D is undetermined. The germline V gene has CDR1 DFQATT and CDR2 SNEGSKA (reference sequence). This CDR3 has 12 amino acids. Trimming took 3 bases from V and 4 from J, leaving 8 bases between them. The CDR3 nucleotides are TGCAGTGCTAGTATCGGGTCAGATACGCAGTATTTT. Translation gives CSASIGSDTQYF.

This clonotype came up many times. This rearrangement joins TRBV29-1 to TRBJ2-5; D not certain. CDR3 length equals 12 residues. Germline V lookup: CDR1 SQVTM, CDR2 ANQGSEA. The germline V and J ends were trimmed by 1 base and 3 bases, with 6 bases remaining between them. CDR3 sequence (DNA): TGCAGCGTTGAAGGGCTAGAAGAGACCCAGTACTTC. Protein product: CSVEGLEETQYF. Using reference TRBV29-1 and TRBJ2-5 for the parts outside the CDR3, the full variable domain is SAVISQKPSRDICQRGTSLTIQCQVDSQVTMMFWYRQQPGQSLTLIATANQGSEATYESGFVIDKFPISRPNLTFSTLTVSNMSPEDSSIYLCSVEGLEETQYFGPGTRLLVL.

The sample holds many counts of this clonotype. The chain uses TRBV7-9 and TRBJ2-7; D is tentatively TRBD1 or TRBD2 (5 bases each). The CDR3 spans 14 residues. Trimming stripped 4 bases from V and 6 bases from J, with 16 bases between. Per germline, CDR1 SEHNR and CDR2 FQNEAQ (reference sequence). The CDR3 DNA reads TGTGCCAGCAGCTCCTGGGACCTTCCCCTCGAGCAGTACTTC. Translation gives CASSSWDLPLEQYF. Combining the CDR3 with reference TRBV7-9 and TRBJ2-7 gives the whole variable domain DTGVSQNPRHKITKRGQNVTFRCDPISEHNRLYWYRQTLGQGPEFLTYFQNEAQLEKSRLLSDRFSAERPKGSFSTLEIQRTEQGDSAMYLCASSSWDLPLEQYFGPGTRLTVT.

This clonotype was seen at least ten times. The V call is TRBV7-2, the J call TRBJ1-6; D gene ambiguous. Germline V gene lookup returns CDR1 SGHTA and CDR2 FQGNSA. V lost 2 bases, J lost 8 bases, and 4 bases lay in between. This CDR3 comprises 12 residues. CDR3 sequence reads: CASSLLDSPLHF. The CDR3 DNA sequence: TGTGCCAGCAGCTTATTAGATTCACCCCTCCACTTT.

This clonotype was seen only a few times. The chain joins TRBV18 to TRBJ1-2; D is undetermined. The length of the CDR3 is 15 residues. V gave up 1 base and J gave up 0 bases, with 9 bases separating them. Germline V gene sequence: CDR1 KGHSH, CDR2 LQKENI. The CDR3 coding sequence is TGTGCCAGCTCACCACGGCCTGAAGCTAACTATGGCTACACCTTC. Translation: CASSPRPEANYGYTF. The full variable domain, with the rest looked up from reference TRBV18 and TRBJ1-2, is NAGVMQNPRHLVRRRGQEARLRCSPMKGHSHVYWYRQLPEEGLKFMVYLQKENIIDESGMPKERFSAEFPKEGPSILRIQQVVRGDSAAYFCASSPRPEANYGYTFGSGTRLTVV.

In this sample, this clonotype turned up many times. The gene calls are TRBV11-2 and TRBJ1-5; TRBD1 agrees at 8 bases. The ends lost 8 bases at V and 2 bases at J; junction bases unmatched: 5. The CDR3 covers 14 residues. Germline CDR1 is SGHAT and CDR2 is FQNNGV. CDR3 coding DNA: TGTGCCAGCTCCAGGGGACAGGGCAATCAGCCCCAGCATTTT. It encodes CASSRGQGNQPQHF.

In its sample, this clonotype was seen many times. The J gene is TRBJ2-1, the V gene TRBV6-2 or TRBV6-3, with D hard to call. Germline-derived CDR1 and CDR2 are MNHEY and SVGEGT. The CDR3 spans 17 residues. The V and J ends lost 8 bases and 9 bases respectively, with 29 bases between them. The CDR3, as DNA: TGTGCCAGCGTTCCTTTTGCCCGGCAGATGAAGTACGGTGAGCAGTTCTTC. This sequence encodes CASVPFARQMKYGEQFF.

This clonotype was picked up a small number of times. The rearrangement uses TRBV12-3 or TRBV12-4 and TRBJ1-2; 7 bases are shared with TRBD1. V trimming: 2 bases; J trimming: 4 bases; junction bases outside the gene matches: 13. The CDR3 is 17 amino acids. The CDR3: CASSLYLGDSPFYGYTF. CDR3 in DNA: TGTGCCAGCAGTTTATATCTCGGGGACAGCCCTTTCTATGGCTACACCTTC.

In its sample, this clonotype was seen many times. This chain connects TRBV5-6 to TRBJ2-5, with no clear D. CDR3 length: 13 residues. V was shortened by 2 bases and J by 5 bases, with 10 bases between the two germline ends. Germline V gene lookup returns CDR1 SGHDT and CDR2 YYEEEE. CDR3 coding DNA: TGTGCCAGCAGCTTCCCCCCCAGCGAGACCCAGTACTTC. It encodes CASSFPPSETQYF.

This clonotype was seen ten or more times. The gene calls are TRBV19 and TRBJ2-5; maybe TRBD2 (6 bases). The CDR3 is 12 amino acids. V was clipped by 3 bases and J by 6 bases, with 8 bases between them. In germline, CDR1 is LNHDA, CDR2 SQIVND (reference sequence). In DNA, the CDR3 is TGTGCCAGTAGTATGCGGGGCCAGACCCAGTACTTC. Its protein is CASSMRGQTQYF.

In this sample, this clonotype turned up many times. The genes are TRBV25-1 and TRBJ1-5; the match to TRBD1 covers 10 bases. Trimming at V came to 4 bases and at J to 2 bases, leaving 5 bases not matched to a gene. The CDR3 is 16 residues long. Germline CDR1 reads MGHDK; CDR2 reads SYGVNS. The CDR3 DNA reads TGTGCCAGCAGTGGGACAGGGGGACGGGGCAATCAGCCCCAGCATTTT. It specifies CASSGTGGRGNQPQHF. Supplemented by reference TRBV25-1 and TRBJ1-5, the full variable domain reads EADIYQTPRYLVIGTGKKITLECSQTMGHDKMYWYQQDPGMELHLIHYSYGVNSTEKGDLSSESTVSRIRTEHFPLTLESARPSHTSQYLCASSGTGGRGNQPQHFGDGTRLSIL.

The chain couples TRBV14 to TRBJ1-4; no clear D gene. Germline V CDR1 and CDR2: SGHDN, FVKESK. The germline V and J ends were trimmed by 1 base and 0 bases, with 6 bases remaining between them. The CDR3 is made up of 15 amino acids. This CDR3 is CASSQGRPTNEKLFF. The CDR3 nucleotides read TGTGCCAGCAGCCAAGGTCGCCCAACTAATGAAAAACTGTTTTTT.

There are many counts of this clonotype. In DNA form, the CDR3 reads TGTGCCAGCAGTGAATCTGGCAGGGAGACACATTTT. Translated, it gives CASSESGRETHF. The chain uses TRBV2 and TRBJ1-5, with D possibly matching TRBD1 (5 bases). The CDR3 runs to 12 residues. The germline gives CDR1 SNHLY, CDR2 FYNNEI. Trimming pared 2 bases from V and 16 bases from J, leaving 15 bases between.